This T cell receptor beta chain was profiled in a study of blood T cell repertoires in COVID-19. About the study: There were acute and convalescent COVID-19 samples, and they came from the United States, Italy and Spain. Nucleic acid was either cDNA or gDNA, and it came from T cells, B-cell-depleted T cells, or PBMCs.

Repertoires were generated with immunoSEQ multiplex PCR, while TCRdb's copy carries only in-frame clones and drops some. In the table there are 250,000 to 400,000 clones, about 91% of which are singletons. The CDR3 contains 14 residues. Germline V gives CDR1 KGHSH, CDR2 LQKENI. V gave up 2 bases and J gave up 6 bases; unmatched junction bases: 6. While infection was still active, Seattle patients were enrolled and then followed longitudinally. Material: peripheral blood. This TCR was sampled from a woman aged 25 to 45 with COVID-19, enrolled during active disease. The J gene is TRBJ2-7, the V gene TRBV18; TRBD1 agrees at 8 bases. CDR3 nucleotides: TGTGCCAGCTCACCAACGGGACAGGTTCCCGAGCAGTACTTC. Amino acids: CASSPTGQVPEQYF. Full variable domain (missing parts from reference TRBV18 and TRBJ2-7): NAGVMQNPRHLVRRRGQEARLRCSPMKGHSHVYWYRQLPEEGLKFMVYLQKENIIDESGMPKERFSAEFPKEGPSILRIQQVVRGDSAAYFCASSPTGQVPEQYFGPGTRLTVT.